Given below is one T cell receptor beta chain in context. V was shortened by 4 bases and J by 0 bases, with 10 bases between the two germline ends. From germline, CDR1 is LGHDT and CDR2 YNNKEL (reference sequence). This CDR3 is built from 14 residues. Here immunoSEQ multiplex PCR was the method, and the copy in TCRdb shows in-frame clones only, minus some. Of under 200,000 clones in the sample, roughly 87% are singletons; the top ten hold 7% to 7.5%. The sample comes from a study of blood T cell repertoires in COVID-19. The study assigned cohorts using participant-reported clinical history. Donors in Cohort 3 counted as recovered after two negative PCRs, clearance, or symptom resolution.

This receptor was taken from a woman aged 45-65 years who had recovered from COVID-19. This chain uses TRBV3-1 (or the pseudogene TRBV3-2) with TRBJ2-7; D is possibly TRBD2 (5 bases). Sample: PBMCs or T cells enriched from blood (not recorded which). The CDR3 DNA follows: TGTGCCAGCAGCCGGGGAGTGAGCTCCTACGAGCAGTACTTC. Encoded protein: CASSRGVSSYEQYF.